These T cell receptor beta chains were read from a single sample in a study of blood T cell repertoires in COVID-19. The data were produced by immunoSEQ multiplex PCR, yet TCRdb's version contains in-frame clones alone and is incomplete. The table lists about 370,000 clones, roughly 90% of them singletons, with around 7% in the top ten. The sample consisted of peripheral blood. All receptors derive from a young man with active or convalescent COVID-19. Both conserved end residues are part of each CDR3. The order of the fields is CDR3 protein, CDR3 DNA, D gene, J gene, clone size, V gene. D genes are given only for firm matches. Where a row states a size, it is once, few, many or the class of an expanded clone; other rows omit it.

CASSHLDRGLETQYF,TGTGCCAGCAGCCACCTGGACAGGGGGCTTGAGACCCAGTACTTC,TRBD1,TRBJ2-5,.,TRBV3-1/TRBV3-2
CASSSRTGDYSYEQYF,TGCGCCAGCAGCTCACGGACAGGTGATTACTCCTACGAGCAGTACTTC,TRBD1,TRBJ2-7,.,TRBV5-1
CASSQATEGAKLFF,TGTGCCAGCAGCCAAGCAACGGAGGGGGCGAAACTGTTTTTT,TRBD1,TRBJ1-4,.,TRBV7-2
CASGAYGPNEQFF,TGTGCCAGTGGTGCATATGGGCCCAACGAGCAGTTCTTC,.,TRBJ2-1,.,TRBV19
CASSLRGQSYNEQFF,TGTGCCAGCAGCTTAAGGGGACAGAGCTACAATGAGCAGTTCTTC,TRBD1,TRBJ2-1,.,TRBV7-3
CASSSNYQRGPYEQYF,TGTGCCAGCAGCTCTAATTACCAGCGGGGACCCTACGAGCAGTACTTC,TRBD2,TRBJ2-7,.,TRBV7-2
CASSQERSPSNQPQHF,TGCGCCAGCAGCCAGGAAAGGAGCCCTAGCAATCAGCCCCAGCATTTT,.,TRBJ1-5,.,TRBV4-3
CATSGDRGIEAFF,TGTGCCACCAGTGGCGACAGGGGGATTGAAGCTTTCTTT,TRBD1,TRBJ1-1,.,TRBV24-1
CASSLNGLTYGYTF,TGTGCCAGCAGCTTGAATGGCCTTACCTATGGCTACACCTTC,.,TRBJ1-2,.,TRBV7-9
CAISAGDRSNQPQHF,TGTGCCATCAGTGCTGGAGACCGGAGCAATCAGCCCCAGCATTTT,.,TRBJ1-5,.,TRBV10-3
CATTDRPSSPLHF,TGTGCCACCACAGACCGACCGTCCTCACCCCTCCACTTT,.,TRBJ1-6,few,TRBV28
CASGPDSHTEAFF,TGTGCTAGTGGCCCGGACAGTCACACTGAAGCTTTCTTT,.,TRBJ1-1,few,TRBV12-5
CASSQGSDNYGYTF,TGCGCCAGCAGCCAAGGTTCAGATAACTATGGCTACACCTTC,.,TRBJ1-2,.,TRBV4-3
CASSQGSGAAGELFF,TGTGCCAGCAGCCAAGGTTCAGGGGCCGCCGGGGAGCTGTTTTTT,.,TRBJ2-2,.,TRBV4-2
CASSLSGSKATDTQYF,TGTGCCAGCAGCCTGAGCGGGAGTAAAGCAACAGATACGCAGTATTTT,TRBD2,TRBJ2-3,.,TRBV11-2
CASSPMVVEQFF,TGTGCCAGCAGCCCTATGGTGGTTGAGCAGTTCTTC,.,TRBJ2-1,.,TRBV7-2
CASSHSETQYF,TGTGCCAGCAGCCACTCCGAGACCCAGTACTTC,.,TRBJ2-5,.,TRBV14
CASILGRTSTDTQYF,TGTGCCAGCATCCTTGGGCGGACTAGCACAGATACGCAGTATTTT,.,TRBJ2-3,.,TRBV25-1
CASSLRTSGLAGLAGELFF,TGTGCCAGCAGTTTAAGGACGTCGGGGCTAGCGGGACTCGCCGGGGAGCTGTTTTTT,TRBD2,TRBJ2-2,once,TRBV28
CASSEGARETQYF,TGTGCCAGCAGTGAAGGGGCACGAGAGACCCAGTACTTC,.,TRBJ2-5,.,TRBV6-1